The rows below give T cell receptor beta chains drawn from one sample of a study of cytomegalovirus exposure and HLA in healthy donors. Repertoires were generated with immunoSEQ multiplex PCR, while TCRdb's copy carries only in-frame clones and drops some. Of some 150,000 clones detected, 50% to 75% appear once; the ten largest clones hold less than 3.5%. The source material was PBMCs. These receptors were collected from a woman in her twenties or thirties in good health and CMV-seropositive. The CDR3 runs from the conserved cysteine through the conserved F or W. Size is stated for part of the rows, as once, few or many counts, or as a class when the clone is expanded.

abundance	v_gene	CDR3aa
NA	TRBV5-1	CASSLAGQGFGNTIYF
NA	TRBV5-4	CASSPGGVYGYTF
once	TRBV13	CASSSDRGETQYF
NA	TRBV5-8	CASSLPGVGTGELFF
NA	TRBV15	CATSLIVGPNTYEQYF
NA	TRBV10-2	CASSERTTLSGEDTQYF
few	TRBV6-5	CASSSRVADGNTIYF
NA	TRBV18	CASSPGVRGVDEQFF
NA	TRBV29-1	CSVEESGRIGQYF
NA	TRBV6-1	CASRSGTRLNIQYF
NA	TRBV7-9	CASNQPGEKLFF